These 32 T cell receptor beta chains originate from one sample sequenced in a study of technical replicates of blood from several donors. Sequenced by immunoSEQ multiplex PCR; TCRdb stores in-frame clones only, minus some. The sample lists about 12,000 clones; roughly 95% were seen once. Specimen: PBMCs. The receptors stem from a human donor in good health.

The gene calls are TRBV27 and TRBJ1-1, with TRBD1 matching over 7 bases. Germline CDR1 MNHEY, CDR2 SMNVEV (reference sequence). The ends lost 4 bases at V and 4 bases at J; junction bases unmatched: 0. This CDR3 has 12 amino acids. The CDR3 sequence: CASSSGGTEAFF. The CDR3 nucleotides read TGTGCCAGCAGTTCAGGGGGCACTGAAGCTTTCTTT.

V and J are TRBV20-1 and TRBJ1-4, with D hard to call. Looked up from germline, CDR1 is DFQATT and CDR2 is SNEGSKA (reference sequence). The CDR3 runs 11 residues. The V gene lost 5 bases and the J gene lost 6 bases, with 7 bases spanning the gap. CDR3 nucleotide sequence: TGCAGTGCTCGACTTGATGAAAAACTGTTTTTT. It encodes CSARLDEKLFF.

The chain recombines TRBV29-1 with TRBJ2-5; TRBD2 matches 9 bases. Germline CDR1 and CDR2: SQVTM and ANQGSEA. This CDR3 region has 14 residues. The V gene end was trimmed by 3 bases and the J gene end by 4 bases; junction bases not matched to a gene: 6. In DNA form, the CDR3 reads TGCAGCGTTGATGGAGCGGGAGGTGGAGAGACCCAGTACTTC. Translated: CSVDGAGGGETQYF.

This clone was detected only once. The chain recombines TRBV4-2 with TRBJ2-7, with TRBD2 matching over 7 bases. V was clipped by 0 bases and J by 4 bases; unmatched bases: 9. CDR3 size: 16 residues. Germline V gene lookup returns CDR1 LGHNA and CDR2 YNFKEQ. CDR3 coding DNA: TGTGCCAGCAGCCAAGATAAGGGAGGGCCCGAGTACGAGCAGTACTTC. Encoded protein: CASSQDKGGPEYEQYF.

A single count supports this clone. The rearrangement links TRBV6-1 to TRBJ1-2; TRBD1 aligns across 11 bases. Germline CDR1 MNHNS, CDR2 SASEGT. The CDR3 spans 15 residues. Trimming cost V 1 base and J 4 bases; bases outside gene matches: 2. This chain's CDR3 is CASSEGTGGSYGYTF. The CDR3 region has the DNA TGTGCCAGCAGTGAAGGGACAGGGGGCAGCTATGGCTACACCTTC.

The chain has TRBV4-1 and TRBJ2-7; TRBD1 is a possible D gene (6 bases). The V end lost 0 bases, the J end lost 9 bases, and 18 bases lay between the germline ends. CDR1 and CDR2 (germline): MGHRA, YSYEKL. The CDR3 loop spans 15 amino acids. The CDR3 reads CASSQDSGTPVGQYF. DNA of the CDR3: TGCGCCAGCAGCCAAGACTCCGGGACACCGGTAGGGCAGTACTTC.

The chain couples TRBV5-4 to TRBJ1-3; possibly TRBD1 for D (5 bases). This CDR3 region has 14 residues. Germline V gene lookup returns CDR1 SGHNT and CDR2 YYREEE (reference sequence). The V and J ends lost 4 bases and 0 bases respectively, with 8 bases between them. The CDR3 here is CASSLDTSGNTIYF. CDR3 coding DNA: TGTGCCAGCAGCCTGGACACCTCTGGAAACACCATATATTTT.

V gene TRBV30 combines with J gene TRBJ2-7; the match to TRBD2 covers 9 bases. CDR1 GTSNPN and CDR2 SVGIG come from the germline V gene (reference sequence). Trimming took 5 bases from V and 4 from J; bases not matched to a gene: 3. CDR3 length equals 12 residues. CDR3 region: CAWGREGYEQYF. For the CDR3, the DNA is TGTGCCTGGGGGCGGGAGGGTTACGAGCAGTACTTC.

The gene calls are TRBV30 and TRBJ1-5; D is uncertain. Germline lookup yields CDR1 GTSNPN and CDR2 SVGIG (reference sequence). Trimming removed 0 bases from V and 11 bases from J, with 14 bases in between. This CDR3 has 13 residues. This CDR3 is CAWSVATVGAQHF. In DNA form, the CDR3 reads TGTGCCTGGAGTGTTGCGACGGTCGGGGCCCAGCATTTT.

This clone was counted only a few times. The chain recombines TRBV7-8 with TRBJ2-3; 7 nucleotides line up with TRBD1. The CDR3 is made up of 15 amino acids. The germline V gene has CDR1 SGHVS and CDR2 FQNEAQ. J lost 2 bases, V lost 2 bases, and 4 bases had no gene match. CDR3 amino acids: CASSLYRGPTDTQYF. The CDR3 DNA reads TGTGCCAGCAGCTTATACAGGGGCCCCACAGATACGCAGTATTTT. The variable domain in full, completed from reference TRBV7-8 and TRBJ2-3, reads GAGVSQSPRYKVAKRGQDVALRCDPISGHVSLFWYQQALGQGPEFLTYFQNEAQLDKSGLPSDRFFAERPEGSVSTLKIQRTQQEDSAVYLCASSLYRGPTDTQYFGPGTRLTVL.

The rearrangement links TRBV5-8 to TRBJ2-7, with 7 bases matching TRBD1. The V segment lost 5 bases and the J segment 3 bases; nucleotides outside the gene matches: 5. The germline V gene has CDR1 SGHTS and CDR2 YDEGEE. CDR3 length equals 13 residues. DNA of the CDR3: TGTGCCAGCAGTCGGGGACAGAACTACGAGCAGTACTTC. It specifies CASSRGQNYEQYF.

The rearrangement links TRBV5-4 to TRBJ2-7; TRBD2 is a possible D gene (6 bases). V lost 2 bases and J 4 bases, leaving 16 bases between the germline ends. The CDR3 length is 15 residues. CDR1 and CDR2 (germline): SGHNT, YYREEE (reference sequence). The DNA for the CDR3 is TGTGCCAGCAGCTTTGGGGGACTTTCTTTTTACGAGCAGTACTTC. Translation: CASSFGGLSFYEQYF.

This clone was seen a single time. This chain links TRBV27 with TRBJ2-3; D may be TRBD2 (5 bases). Germline assignment: CDR1 MNHEY and CDR2 SMNVEV (reference sequence). The CDR3 has 14 residues. V was pared by 3 bases and J by 2 bases, with 9 bases between. The CDR3 DNA reads TGTGCCAGCAGTTTTAAACTAGACACAGATACGCAGTATTTT. Translated, it gives CASSFKLDTDTQYF.

This sequence joins TRBV20-1 and TRBJ2-1; D is undetermined. The CDR3 length is 11 residues. Looked up from germline, CDR1 is DFQATT and CDR2 is SNEGSKA (reference sequence). V was pared by 5 bases and J by 5 bases, with 7 bases between. The CDR3 sequence: CSADTHNEQFF. As DNA, the CDR3 is TGCAGTGCTGACACCCACAATGAGCAGTTCTTC.

The chain has TRBV7-9 and TRBJ1-1, with 7 bases fitting TRBD1. This CDR3 comprises 14 residues. J gave up 0 bases and V 3 bases, and 1 base lay outside the gene matches. Germline CDR1 is SEHNR and CDR2 is FQNEAQ (reference sequence). CDR3: CASSLGQLNTEAFF. CDR3 coding DNA: TGTGCCAGCAGCTTGGGACAGTTGAACACTGAAGCTTTCTTT.

This chain uses TRBV6-5 with TRBJ2-3; 8 bases line up with TRBD2. The J segment lost 2 bases and the V segment lost 2 bases, leaving 3 bases of the junction unmatched. Germline values: CDR1 MNHEY, CDR2 SVGAGI. The CDR3 loop spans 15 amino acids. CDR3 sequence (DNA): TGTGCCAGCAGTTACGATAGCGGGAACACAGATACGCAGTATTTT. It yields the protein CASSYDSGNTDTQYF.

J is TRBJ2-5 and V is TRBV9; 7 nucleotides line up with TRBD1. This CDR3 spans 15 amino acids. The V gene end was trimmed by 4 bases and the J gene end by 5 bases; junction bases not matched to a gene: 11. CDR1 and CDR2 from the germline V gene are SGDLS and YYNGEE. In nucleotides, the CDR3 is TGTGCCAGCAGCCCTGCAGGGGGTACCCCGGAGACCCAGTACTTC. This encodes CASSPAGGTPETQYF.

V is TRBV2 and J is TRBJ1-1, with unresolved D. CDR1 is SNHLY, CDR2 FYNNEI, per germline. CDR3 length: 12 amino acids. Trimming stripped 7 bases from V and 8 bases from J, with 14 bases between. In nucleotides, the CDR3 is TGTGCCAGCAAGCTGCAGGCTTCGGAAGCTTTCTTT. Translation gives CASKLQASEAFF.

The chain employs TRBV7-9 and TRBJ2-5, with a weak D call TRBD1 (6 bases). Trimming removed 8 bases from V and 2 bases from J, with 18 bases in between. This CDR3 is 15 amino acids long. Germline V gene sequence: CDR1 SEHNR, CDR2 FQNEAQ (reference sequence). The CDR3 DNA reads TGTGCCAGCGGCGTACTGGGACAACCGCAAGAGACCCAGTACTTC. It translates to CASGVLGQPQETQYF.

V and J are TRBV6-5 and TRBJ1-3; D remains unclear. Trimming left V 5 bases short and J 0 bases short, with 8 bases between. In germline, CDR1 is MNHEY, CDR2 SVGAGI. CDR3 length equals 14 residues. In nucleotides, the CDR3 is TGTGCCAGCAGTACAGCTCACTCTGGAAACACCATATATTTT. Its protein product is CASSTAHSGNTIYF.

The CDR3 DNA reads TGTGCCAGCAGCTCCCCGCGCGGAAACTCCGGGGAGCTGTTTTTT. Translation gives CASSSPRGNSGELFF. V gene TRBV11-2 combines with J gene TRBJ2-2; D remains ambiguous. The CDR3 length is 15 residues. Germline V gives CDR1 SGHAT, CDR2 FQNNGV. The V and J ends lost 4 bases and 6 bases respectively, with 15 bases between them.

This sequence joins TRBV10-3 and TRBJ2-7; 7 positions match TRBD2. The CDR3 length is 14 residues. Germline values: CDR1 ENHRY, CDR2 SYGVKD. Germline trimming cut 2 bases from V and 0 bases from J; bases unmatched to any gene: 1. This CDR3 reads CAISEGRGSYEQYF. CDR3 sequence (DNA): TGTGCCATCAGTGAGGGGAGGGGCTCCTACGAGCAGTACTTC.

The chain links TRBV29-1 to TRBJ2-2; 13 nucleotides match TRBD2. Germline V CDR1 and CDR2: SQVTM, ANQGSEA. Trimming took 6 bases from V and 5 from J; bases not matched to a gene: 3. The CDR3 is 14 residues long. For the CDR3, the DNA is TGCAGCGTCGGACTAGCGGGAGCGACCGGGGAGCTGTTTTTT. Translating it yields CSVGLAGATGELFF.

V and J are TRBV10-2 and TRBJ2-1; 14 bases map to TRBD2. The CDR3 totals 16 residues. Unmatched junction bases numbered 10, after V lost 6 bases and J lost 9 bases. Germline CDR1 is WSHSY and CDR2 is SAAADI. The CDR3 DNA is TGCGCCAGCAGCGAAACCGGGACTAGCGGGAGCGGTGAGCAGTTCTTC. This gives the protein CASSETGTSGSGEQFF.

The chain links TRBV2 to TRBJ2-7; 7 bases are shared with TRBD2. This CDR3 spans 15 amino acids. Trimming removed 6 bases from V and 0 bases from J; junction bases left unmatched: 8. Germline values: CDR1 SNHLY, CDR2 FYNNEI. The CDR3: CASRDSSGLSYEQYF. The CDR3 bases are TGTGCCAGCAGGGACTCTAGCGGACTCTCCTACGAGCAGTACTTC.

The chain links TRBV7-9 to TRBJ2-3, with 7 bases fitting TRBD1. Germline loops: CDR1 SEHNR, CDR2 FQNEAQ (reference sequence). The CDR3 runs 14 residues. Losses at the gene ends were 5 bases for V and 3 bases for J; bases not matched to a gene: 5. As DNA, the CDR3 is TGTGCCAGCAGCCAAGACAGGGAGACAGATACGCAGTATTTT. Protein sequence: CASSQDRETDTQYF.

The CDR3 is CAISESTSGSSYNEQFF. The CDR3 DNA follows: TGTGCCATCAGTGAGTCGACTAGCGGGAGTTCCTACAATGAGCAGTTCTTC. The chain has TRBV10-3 and TRBJ2-1; 12 bases agree with TRBD2. The V and J ends lost 0 bases and 1 base, in that order; junction bases with no gene match: 1. Per the germline V gene, CDR1 is ENHRY and CDR2 is SYGVKD. The CDR3 sequence is 17 residues long.

The V and J genes are TRBV10-1 and TRBJ2-7; D is perhaps TRBD2 (6 bases). Germline V gene lookup returns CDR1 WNHNN and CDR2 SYGVQD (reference sequence). Trimming shortened V by 5 bases and J by 0 bases, and 11 bases separated the two germline ends. This CDR3 comprises 14 residues. CDR3 loop: CASSRAGPSYEQYF. The CDR3 nucleotides are TGCGCCAGCAGTCGCGCGGGGCCCTCCTACGAGCAGTACTTC.

The chain employs TRBV6-5 and TRBJ2-7; 11 bases are shared with TRBD2. The CDR3 contains 13 residues. J gave up 6 bases and V 7 bases, and 5 bases lay outside the gene matches. Germline CDR1 reads MNHEY; CDR2 reads SVGAGI. The CDR3 here is CASMGTSGSEQYF. The CDR3 bases are TGTGCCAGCATGGGAACTAGCGGGAGCGAGCAGTACTTC.

This clone was recorded only once. This sequence joins TRBV28 and TRBJ2-3; D is uncertain. This CDR3 is 12 amino acids long. CDR1 is MDHEN, CDR2 SYDVKM, per germline. The CDR3 protein is CAHATSTDTQYF. The CDR3 DNA is TGTGCACACGCAACGAGCACAGATACGCAGTATTTT.

This clone was counted once. The chain uses TRBV19 and TRBJ1-1; a possible D gene is TRBD1 (6 bases). This CDR3 has 12 amino acids. Germline loops: CDR1 LNHDA, CDR2 SQIVND (reference sequence). V was shortened by 6 bases and J by 3 bases, with 8 bases between the two germline ends. DNA for the CDR3: TGTGCCAGTAGCCAGGGGCACACTGAAGCTTTCTTT. Translating it yields CASSQGHTEAFF. The full variable domain, with the rest looked up from reference TRBV19 and TRBJ1-1, is DGGITQSPKYLFRKEGQNVTLSCEQNLNHDAMYWYRQDPGQGLRLIYYSQIVNDFQKGDIAEGYSVSREKKESFPLTVTSAQKNPTAFYLCASSQGHTEAFFGQGTRLTVV.

This clone has just one count. The rearrangement uses TRBV19 and TRBJ2-6; D not resolved. V lost 3 bases to trimming and J lost 0 bases, with 9 bases between them. From germline, CDR1 is LNHDA and CDR2 SQIVND (reference sequence). This CDR3 is 16 amino acids long. CDR3 in amino acids: CASSIFGASGANVLTF. CDR3 DNA: TGTGCCAGTAGTATTTTCGGAGCCTCTGGGGCCAACGTCCTGACTTTC.